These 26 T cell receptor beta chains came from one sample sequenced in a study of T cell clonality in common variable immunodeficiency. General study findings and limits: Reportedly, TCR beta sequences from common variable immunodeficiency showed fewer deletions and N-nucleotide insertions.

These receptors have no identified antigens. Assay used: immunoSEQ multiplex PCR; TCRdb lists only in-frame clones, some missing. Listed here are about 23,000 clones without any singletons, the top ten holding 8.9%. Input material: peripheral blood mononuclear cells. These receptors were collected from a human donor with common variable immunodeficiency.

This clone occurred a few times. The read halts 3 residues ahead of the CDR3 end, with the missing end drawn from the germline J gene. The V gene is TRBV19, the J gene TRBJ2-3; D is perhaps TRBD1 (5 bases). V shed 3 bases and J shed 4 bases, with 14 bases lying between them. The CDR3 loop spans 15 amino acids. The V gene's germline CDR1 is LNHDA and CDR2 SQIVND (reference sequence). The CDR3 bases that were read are TGTGCCAGTAGTATGACAGTGGATCGCGCAGATACG. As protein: CASSMTVDRADT. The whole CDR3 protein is CASSMTVDRADTQYF.

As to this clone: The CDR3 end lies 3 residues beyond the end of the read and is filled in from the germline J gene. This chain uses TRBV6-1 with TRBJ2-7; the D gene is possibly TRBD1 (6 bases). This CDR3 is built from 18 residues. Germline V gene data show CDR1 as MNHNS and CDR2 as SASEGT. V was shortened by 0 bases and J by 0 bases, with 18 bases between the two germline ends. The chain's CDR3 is CASSEARTVWSNSYEQYF. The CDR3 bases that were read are TGTGCCAGCAGTGAAGCAAGGACAGTTTGGAGCAACTCCTACGAG.

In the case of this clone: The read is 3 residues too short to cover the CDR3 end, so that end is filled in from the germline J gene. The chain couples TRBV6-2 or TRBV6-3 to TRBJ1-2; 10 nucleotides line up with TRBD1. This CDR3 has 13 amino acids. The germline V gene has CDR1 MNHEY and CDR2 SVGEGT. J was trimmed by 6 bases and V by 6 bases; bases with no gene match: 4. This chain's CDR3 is CASRQTGGDGYTF. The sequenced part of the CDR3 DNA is TGTGCCAGCAGACAGACAGGGGGCGATGGC.

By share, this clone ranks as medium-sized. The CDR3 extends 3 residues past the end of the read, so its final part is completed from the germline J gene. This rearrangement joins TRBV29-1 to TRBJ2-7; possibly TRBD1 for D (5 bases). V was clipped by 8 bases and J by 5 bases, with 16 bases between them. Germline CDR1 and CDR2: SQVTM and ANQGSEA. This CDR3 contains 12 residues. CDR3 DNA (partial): TGCAGCATCAGGGTAATGGGTGACGAG. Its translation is CSIRVMGDE. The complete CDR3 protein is CSIRVMGDEQYF.

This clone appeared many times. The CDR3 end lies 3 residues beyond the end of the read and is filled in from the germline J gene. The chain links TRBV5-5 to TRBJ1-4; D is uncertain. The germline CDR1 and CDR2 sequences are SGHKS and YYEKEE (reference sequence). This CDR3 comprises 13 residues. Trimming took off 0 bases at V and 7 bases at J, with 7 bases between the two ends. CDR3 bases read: TGTGCCAGCAGCTTGGTGGCCAGTGAAAAA. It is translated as CASSLVASEK. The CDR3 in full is CASSLVASEKLFF. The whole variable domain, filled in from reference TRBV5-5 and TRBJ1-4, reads DAGVTQSPTHLIKTRGQQVTLRCSPISGHKSVSWYQQVLGQGPQFIFQYYEKEERGRGNFPDRFSARQFPNYSSELNVNALLLGDSALYLCASSLVASEKLFFGSGTQLSVL.

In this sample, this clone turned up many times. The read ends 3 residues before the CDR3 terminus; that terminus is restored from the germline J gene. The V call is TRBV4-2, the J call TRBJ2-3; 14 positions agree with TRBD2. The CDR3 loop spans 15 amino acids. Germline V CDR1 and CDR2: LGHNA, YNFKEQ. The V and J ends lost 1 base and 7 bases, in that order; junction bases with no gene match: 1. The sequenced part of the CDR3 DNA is TGTGCCAGCAGCCAAGGGACTAGCGGGAGGAATACG. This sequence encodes CASSQGTSGRNT. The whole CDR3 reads CASSQGTSGRNTQYF.

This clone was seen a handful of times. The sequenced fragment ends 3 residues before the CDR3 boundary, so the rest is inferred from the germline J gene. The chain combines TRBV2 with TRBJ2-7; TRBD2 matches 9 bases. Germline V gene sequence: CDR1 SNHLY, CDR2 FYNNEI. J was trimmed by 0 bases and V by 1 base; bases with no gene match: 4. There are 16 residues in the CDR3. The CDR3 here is CASSEGLAGSSYEQYF. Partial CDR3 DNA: TGTGCCAGCAGTGAAGGTCTAGCGGGGAGCTCCTACGAG.

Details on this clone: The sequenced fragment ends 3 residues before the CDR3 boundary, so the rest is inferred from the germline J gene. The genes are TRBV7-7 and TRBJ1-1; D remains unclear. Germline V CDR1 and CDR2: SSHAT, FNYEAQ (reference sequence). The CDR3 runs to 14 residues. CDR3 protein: CASPKAPRQTEAFF. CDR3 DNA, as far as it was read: TGTGCTAGCCCTAAAGCGCCCCGGCAGACTGAA. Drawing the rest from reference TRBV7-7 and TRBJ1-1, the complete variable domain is GAGVSQSPRYKVTKRGQDVTLRCDPISSHATLYWYQQALGQGPEFLTYFNYEAQPDKSGLPSDRFSAERPEGSISTLTIQRTEQRDSAMYRCASPKAPRQTEAFFGQGTRLTVV.

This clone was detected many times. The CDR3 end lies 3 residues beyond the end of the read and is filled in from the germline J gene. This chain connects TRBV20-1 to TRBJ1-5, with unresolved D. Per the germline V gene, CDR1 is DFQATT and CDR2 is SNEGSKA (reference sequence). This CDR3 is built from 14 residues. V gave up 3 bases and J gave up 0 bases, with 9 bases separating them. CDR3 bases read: TGCAGTGCTAGCCCCCTAAATAGCAATCAGCCC. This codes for CSASPLNSNQP. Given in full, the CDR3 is CSASPLNSNQPQHF.

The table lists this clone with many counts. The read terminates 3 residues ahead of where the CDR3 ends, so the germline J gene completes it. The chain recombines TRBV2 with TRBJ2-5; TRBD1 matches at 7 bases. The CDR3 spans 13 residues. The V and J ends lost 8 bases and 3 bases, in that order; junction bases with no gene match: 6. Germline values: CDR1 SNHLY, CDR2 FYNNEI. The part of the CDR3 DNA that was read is TGTGCCAGCGCTGGGACAGCAGAAGAGACC. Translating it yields CASAGTAEET. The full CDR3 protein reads CASAGTAEETQYF.

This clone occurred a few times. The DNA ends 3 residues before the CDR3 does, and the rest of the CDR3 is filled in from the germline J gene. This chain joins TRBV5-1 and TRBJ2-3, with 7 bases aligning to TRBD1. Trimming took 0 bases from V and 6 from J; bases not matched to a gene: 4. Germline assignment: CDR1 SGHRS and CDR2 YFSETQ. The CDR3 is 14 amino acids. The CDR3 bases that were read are TGCGCCAGCAGCTTGGTTGAGGGGGCCGATACG. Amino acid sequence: CASSLVEGADT. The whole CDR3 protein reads CASSLVEGADTQYF.

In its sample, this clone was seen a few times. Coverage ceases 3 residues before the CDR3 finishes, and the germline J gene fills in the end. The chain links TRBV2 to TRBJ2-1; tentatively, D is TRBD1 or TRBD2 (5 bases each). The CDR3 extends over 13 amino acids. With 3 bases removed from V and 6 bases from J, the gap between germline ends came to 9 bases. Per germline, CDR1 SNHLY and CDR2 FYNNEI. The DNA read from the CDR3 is TGTGCCAGCAGTGAGGCAGGGAGCAATGAG. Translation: CASSEAGSNE. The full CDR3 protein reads CASSEAGSNEQFF.

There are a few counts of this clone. CDR3 bases read: TGCGCCAGCGGGGTGGGGGGAGTCAACACTGAA. It encodes CASGVGGVNTE. The CDR3 in full is CASGVGGVNTEAFF. This rearrangement joins TRBV5-1 to TRBJ1-1; D perhaps matches TRBD1 (5 bases). The CDR3 is cut off 3 residues early in the read; its end comes from the germline J gene. Germline assignment: CDR1 SGHRS and CDR2 YFSETQ. Between the trimmed V and J ends, which lost 7 bases and 2 bases, there was a span of 15 bases. The CDR3 runs 14 residues. The variable domain in full, with the rest retrieved from reference TRBV5-1 and TRBJ1-1, is KAGVTQTPRYLIKTRGQQVTLSCSPISGHRSVSWYQQTPGQGLQFLFEYFSETQRNKGNFPGRFSGRQFSNSRSEMNVSTLELGDSALYLCASGVGGVNTEAFFGQGTRLTVV.

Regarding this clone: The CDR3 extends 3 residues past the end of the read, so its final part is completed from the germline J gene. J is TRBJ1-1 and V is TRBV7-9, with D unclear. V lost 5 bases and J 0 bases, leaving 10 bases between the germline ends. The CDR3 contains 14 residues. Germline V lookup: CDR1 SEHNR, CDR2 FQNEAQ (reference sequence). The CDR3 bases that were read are TGTGCCAGCAGCCAACTCCCCATGAACACTGAA. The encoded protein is CASSQLPMNTE. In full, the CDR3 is CASSQLPMNTEAFF.

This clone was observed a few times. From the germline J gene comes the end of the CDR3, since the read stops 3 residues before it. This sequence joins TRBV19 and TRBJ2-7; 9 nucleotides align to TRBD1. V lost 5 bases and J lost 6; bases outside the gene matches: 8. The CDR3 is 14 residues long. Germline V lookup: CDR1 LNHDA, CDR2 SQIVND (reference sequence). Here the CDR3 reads CASSLGQGYSEQYF. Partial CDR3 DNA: TGTGCCAGTAGTCTTGGACAGGGGTACTCCGAG.

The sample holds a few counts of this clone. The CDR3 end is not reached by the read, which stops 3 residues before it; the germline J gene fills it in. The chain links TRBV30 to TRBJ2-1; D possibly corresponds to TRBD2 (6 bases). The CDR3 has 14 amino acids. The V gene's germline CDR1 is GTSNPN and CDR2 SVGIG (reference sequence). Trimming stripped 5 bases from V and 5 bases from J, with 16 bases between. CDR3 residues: CAWCGNWVNNEQFF. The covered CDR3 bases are TGTGCCTGGTGCGGGAATTGGGTAAACAATGAG.

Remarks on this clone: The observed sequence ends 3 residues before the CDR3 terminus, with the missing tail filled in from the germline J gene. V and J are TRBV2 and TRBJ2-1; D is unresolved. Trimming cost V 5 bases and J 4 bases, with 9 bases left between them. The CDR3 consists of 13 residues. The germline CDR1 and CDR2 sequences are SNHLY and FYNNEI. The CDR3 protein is CASSPLLYNEQFF. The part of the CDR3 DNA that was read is TGTGCCAGCAGTCCATTACTTTACAATGAG. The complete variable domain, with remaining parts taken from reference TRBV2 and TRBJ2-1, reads EPEVTQTPSHQVTQMGQEVILRCVPISNHLYFYWYRQILGQKVEFLVSFYNNEISEKSEIFDDQFSVERPDGSNFTLKIRSTKLEDSAMYFCASSPLLYNEQFFGPGTRLTVL.

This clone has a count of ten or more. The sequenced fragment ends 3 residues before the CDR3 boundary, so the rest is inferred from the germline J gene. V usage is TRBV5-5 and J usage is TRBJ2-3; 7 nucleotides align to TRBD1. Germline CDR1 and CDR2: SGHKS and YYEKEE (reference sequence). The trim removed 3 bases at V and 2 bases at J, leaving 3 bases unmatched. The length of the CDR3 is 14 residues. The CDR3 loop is CASSSQGTTDTQYF. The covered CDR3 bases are TGTGCCAGCAGCTCACAGGGGACCACAGATACG.

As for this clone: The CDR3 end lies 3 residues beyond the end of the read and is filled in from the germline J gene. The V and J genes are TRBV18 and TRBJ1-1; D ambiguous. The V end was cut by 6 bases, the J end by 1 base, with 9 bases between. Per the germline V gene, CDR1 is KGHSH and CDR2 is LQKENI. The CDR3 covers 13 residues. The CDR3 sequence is CASSAGGNTEAFF. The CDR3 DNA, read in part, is TGTGCCAGCTCTGCGGGTGGGAACACTGAA. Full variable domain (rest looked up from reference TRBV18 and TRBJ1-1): NAGVMQNPRHLVRRRGQEARLRCSPMKGHSHVYWYRQLPEEGLKFMVYLQKENIIDESGMPKERFSAEFPKEGPSILRIQQVVRGDSAAYFCASSAGGNTEAFFGQGTRLTVV.

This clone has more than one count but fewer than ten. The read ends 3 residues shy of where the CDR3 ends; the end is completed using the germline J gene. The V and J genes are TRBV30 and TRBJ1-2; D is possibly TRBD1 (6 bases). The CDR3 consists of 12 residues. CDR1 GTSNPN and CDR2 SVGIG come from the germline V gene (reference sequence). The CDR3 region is CAGDGGQLGYTF. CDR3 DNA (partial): TGTGCCGGTGACGGGGGGCAACTGGGC.

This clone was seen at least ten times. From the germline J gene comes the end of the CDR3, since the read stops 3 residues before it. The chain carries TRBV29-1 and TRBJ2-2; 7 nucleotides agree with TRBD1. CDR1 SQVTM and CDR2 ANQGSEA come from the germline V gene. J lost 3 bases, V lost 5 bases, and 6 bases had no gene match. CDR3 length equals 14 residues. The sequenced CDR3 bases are TGCAGCGTTAGTCCAGGGGGTTACACCGGGGAG. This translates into CSVSPGGYTGE. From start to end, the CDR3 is CSVSPGGYTGELFF.

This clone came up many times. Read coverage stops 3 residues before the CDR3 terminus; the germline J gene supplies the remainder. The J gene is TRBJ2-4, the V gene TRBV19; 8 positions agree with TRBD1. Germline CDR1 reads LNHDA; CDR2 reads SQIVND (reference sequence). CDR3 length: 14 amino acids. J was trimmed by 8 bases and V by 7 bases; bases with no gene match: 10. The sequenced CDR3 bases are TGTGCCAGTAACCTACAGGGGGGTGCGGACATT. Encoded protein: CASNLQGGADI. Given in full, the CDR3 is CASNLQGGADIQYF.

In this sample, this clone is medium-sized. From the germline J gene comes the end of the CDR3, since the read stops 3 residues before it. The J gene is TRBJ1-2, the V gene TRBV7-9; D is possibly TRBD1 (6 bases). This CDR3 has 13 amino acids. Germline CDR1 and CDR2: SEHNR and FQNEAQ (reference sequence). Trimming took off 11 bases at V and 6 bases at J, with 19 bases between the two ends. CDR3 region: CAHLAQGGHGYTF. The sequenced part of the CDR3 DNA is TGTGCCCATTTAGCACAGGGCGGTCATGGC.

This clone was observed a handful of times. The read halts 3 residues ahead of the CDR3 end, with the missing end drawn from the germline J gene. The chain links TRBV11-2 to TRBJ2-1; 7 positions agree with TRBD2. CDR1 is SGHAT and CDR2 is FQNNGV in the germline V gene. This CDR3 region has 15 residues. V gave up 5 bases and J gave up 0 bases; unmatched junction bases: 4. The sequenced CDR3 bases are TGTGCCAGCAGCCTATCGGGGGGCTCCTACAATGAG. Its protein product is CASSLSGGSYNE. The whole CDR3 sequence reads CASSLSGGSYNEQFF.

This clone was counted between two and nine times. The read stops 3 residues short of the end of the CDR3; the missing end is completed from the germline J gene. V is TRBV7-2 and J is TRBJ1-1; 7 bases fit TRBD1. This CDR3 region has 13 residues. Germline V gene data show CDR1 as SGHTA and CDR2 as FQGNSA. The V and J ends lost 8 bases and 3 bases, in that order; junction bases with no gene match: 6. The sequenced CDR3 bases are TGTGCCAGCCGAGGGGGCCCATACACTGAA. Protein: CASRGGPYTE. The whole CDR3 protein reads CASRGGPYTEAFF.

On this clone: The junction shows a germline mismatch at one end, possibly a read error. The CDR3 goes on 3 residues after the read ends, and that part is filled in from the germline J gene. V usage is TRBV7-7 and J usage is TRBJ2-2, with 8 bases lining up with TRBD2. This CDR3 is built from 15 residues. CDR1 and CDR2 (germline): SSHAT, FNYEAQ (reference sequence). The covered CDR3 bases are TGTGCTAGCAGGCCCGGGGGGGGGCGCACCGGGGAG. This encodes CASRPGGGRTGE. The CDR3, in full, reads CASRPGGGRTGELFF.